The 32 T cell receptor beta chains below all came from one sample that was sequenced in a study of cytomegalovirus exposure and HLA in healthy donors listed by TCRdb under 2017. Receptors were amplified or captured by the immunoSEQ multiplex PCR assay. In its TCRdb copy, this immuneACCESS table keeps in-frame sequences only and misses some clones. Where compared with another copy, unresolved V genes explain less than half of these, and the others have no known cause. The sample table contains about 300,000 clones; only one count was recorded for roughly 90% of them. 0.92% of the sample is held by the ten biggest clonotypes. Sequencing used PBMCs. The receptors here all came from a woman aged 18-29 years in good health and CMV-seronegative.

This chain uses TRBV7-9 with TRBJ2-7; D is unresolved. Trimming took 4 bases from V and 2 from J, leaving 6 bases between them. The germline V gene encodes CDR1 SEHNR and CDR2 FQNEAQ (reference sequence). The CDR3 length is 12 residues. The CDR3 loop reads CASSSGAYEQYF. CDR3 in DNA: TGTGCCAGCAGCTCCGGAGCCTACGAGCAGTACTTC.

This chain connects TRBV5-1 to TRBJ2-1; 8 positions match TRBD2. V trimming: 4 bases; J trimming: 0 bases; junction bases outside the gene matches: 3. This CDR3 has 15 amino acids. CDR1 is SGHRS, CDR2 YFSETQ, per germline. CDR3 region: CASSTLADSYNEQFF. In DNA, the CDR3 is TGCGCCAGCAGCACACTAGCGGACTCCTACAATGAGCAGTTCTTC.

This chain connects TRBV5-4 to TRBJ2-7; 7 nucleotides match TRBD2. The CDR3 length is 15 residues. The V and J ends lost 2 bases and 2 bases, in that order; junction bases with no gene match: 7. CDR1 is SGHNT and CDR2 is YYREEE in the germline V gene (reference sequence). CDR3 sequence reads: CASSLLGGRAYEQYF. As DNA, the CDR3 is TGTGCCAGCAGCTTATTGGGGGGGAGGGCCTACGAGCAGTACTTC.

The chain joins TRBV23-1 to TRBJ2-1; D is perhaps TRBD2 (5 bases). TRBV23-1 is annotated as an ORF whose role is uncertain. V was shortened by 3 bases and J by 10 bases, with 10 bases between the two germline ends. This CDR3 contains 12 residues. The CDR3 reads CASSHWGEEQFF. In nucleotides, the CDR3 is TGCGCCAGCAGTCACTGGGGAGAAGAGCAGTTCTTC.

J is TRBJ1-5 and V is TRBV2; 9 nucleotides align to TRBD1. The J segment lost 1 base and the V segment lost 9 bases, leaving 4 bases of the junction unmatched. The germline CDR1 and CDR2 sequences are SNHLY and FYNNEI. CDR3 size: 14 residues. The CDR3 DNA follows: TGTGCCAGTAACAGGGGGCCAAGCAATCAGCCCCAGCATTTT. It yields the protein CASNRGPSNQPQHF.

This sequence joins TRBV23-1 and TRBJ2-1; D not certain. TRBV23-1 belongs to the ORF category, with a function that is uncertain. The CDR3 spans 14 residues. Trimming pared 4 bases from V and 0 bases from J, leaving 7 bases between. This CDR3 is CASSRLSSYNEQFF. The DNA of the CDR3 is TGCGCCAGCAGTCGGTTGAGCTCCTACAATGAGCAGTTCTTC.

The genes are TRBV5-1 and TRBJ1-1; 7 nucleotides agree with TRBD1. Trimming at V came to 4 bases and at J to 3 bases, leaving 9 bases not matched to a gene. The CDR3 contains 15 residues. Germline CDR1 and CDR2: SGHRS and YFSETQ. The DNA for the CDR3 is TGCGCCAGCAGCCTCAGGGGGGATGACTACACTGAAGCTTTCTTT. Its translation is CASSLRGDDYTEAFF.

Only a few counts were recorded for this clone. The V gene is TRBV6-6, the J gene TRBJ2-7; 7 nucleotides match TRBD2. Per the germline V gene, CDR1 is MNHNY and CDR2 is SVGAGI (reference sequence). The CDR3 loop spans 13 amino acids. The trim removed 4 bases at V and 6 bases at J, leaving 6 bases unmatched. For the CDR3, the DNA is TGTGCCAGCAGTTGGCGGGGGAGGGGCGAGCAGTACTTC. Protein: CASSWRGRGEQYF.

The rearrangement joins TRBV4-2 to TRBJ1-1; weak D call: TRBD1 (5 bases). The CDR3 totals 14 residues. Trimming left V 4 bases short and J 1 base short, with 10 bases between. The V gene's germline CDR1 is LGHNA and CDR2 YNFKEQ. CDR3 coding DNA: TGTGCCAGCAGCCGCGACAGCACGAACACTGAAGCTTTCTTT. As protein: CASSRDSTNTEAFF.

The chain recombines TRBV5-1 with TRBJ2-7; maybe TRBD2 (6 bases). Trimming left V 4 bases short and J 2 bases short, with 16 bases between. The CDR3 length is 15 residues. Germline-derived CDR1 and CDR2 are SGHRS and YFSETQ. The CDR3 region has the DNA TGCGCCAGCAGCCTGGGACCCCCGGGGGCCTACGAGCAGTACTTC. Protein sequence: CASSLGPPGAYEQYF.

CDR3 loop: CASSQTSYEQYF. The CDR3 DNA is TGCGCCAGCAGCCAAACAAGTTACGAGCAGTACTTC. The chain is built from TRBV4-1 and TRBJ2-7; D is unclear. The V end was cut by 2 bases, the J end by 4 bases, with 6 bases between. This CDR3 is built from 12 residues. The germline CDR1 and CDR2 sequences are MGHRA and YSYEKL.

The rearrangement joins TRBV28 to TRBJ2-1, with 7 positions matching TRBD2. Germline-derived CDR1 and CDR2 are MDHEN and SYDVKM. After removal of 5 bases from V and 9 bases from J, the junction contained 13 bases not matched to a gene. The CDR3 has 15 residues. Written as DNA, the CDR3 is TGTGCCAGCAGTAAACGGGGCGGGAGTCTCCCTGAGCAGTTCTTC. Translated, it gives CASSKRGGSLPEQFF.

The chain uses TRBV5-1 and TRBJ1-2, with D unresolved. The length of the CDR3 is 13 residues. Germline V gene data show CDR1 as SGHRS and CDR2 as YFSETQ. Trimming stripped 0 bases from V and 8 bases from J, with 11 bases between. Written as DNA, the CDR3 is TGCGCCAGCAGCTTGGACAGCGGCTACGGCTACACCTTC. Its protein is CASSLDSGYGYTF.

The chain has TRBV2 and TRBJ2-7, with TRBD2 identical over 7 bases. Trimming cost V 6 bases and J 3 bases; bases outside gene matches: 11. The CDR3 is 15 amino acids. From germline, CDR1 is SNHLY and CDR2 FYNNEI. The CDR3 sequence: CASSATSVLNYEQYF. CDR3 DNA sequence: TGTGCCAGCAGCGCTACTAGCGTACTTAACTACGAGCAGTACTTC.

The chain's CDR3 is CASRTGGISNQPQHF. The CDR3 DNA sequence: TGTGCCAGCCGGACAGGGGGAATTAGCAATCAGCCCCAGCATTTT. The rearrangement uses TRBV6-1 and TRBJ1-5; 10 positions agree with TRBD1. The CDR3 sequence is 15 residues long. Germline V gene data show CDR1 as MNHNS and CDR2 as SASEGT. J was trimmed by 0 bases and V by 8 bases; bases with no gene match: 4.

V and J are TRBV11-2 and TRBJ2-6, with 7 bases matching TRBD1. CDR1 is SGHAT and CDR2 is FQNNGV in the germline V gene. The trim removed 3 bases at V and 0 bases at J, leaving 8 bases unmatched. This CDR3 is 18 amino acids long. CDR3: CASSFAPRDSSGANVLTF. The CDR3 DNA reads as TGTGCCAGCAGCTTCGCCCCGAGGGACAGCTCTGGGGCCAACGTCCTGACTTTC.

The J gene is TRBJ1-2, the V gene TRBV28, with a weak D call TRBD1 (5 bases). The CDR3 consists of 14 residues. V lost 6 bases to trimming and J lost 5 bases, with 16 bases between them. Looked up from germline, CDR1 is MDHEN and CDR2 is SYDVKM. The CDR3 reads CASRTGGGSYGYTF. The CDR3 nucleotides read TGTGCCAGCAGGACCGGGGGGGGGTCATATGGCTACACCTTC.

The chain recombines TRBV28 with TRBJ1-1; 7 bases map to TRBD1. The V segment lost 8 bases and the J segment 4 bases; nucleotides outside the gene matches: 13. This CDR3 has 15 residues. Germline CDR1 reads MDHEN; CDR2 reads SYDVKM. Here the CDR3 DNA reads TGTGCCAGCCTTTCAATTGAGGGGGCGGGCACTGAAGCTTTCTTT. Translation: CASLSIEGAGTEAFF.

This chain connects TRBV4-1 to TRBJ2-3; a possible D gene is TRBD1 (5 bases). The CDR3 is 15 residues long. Looked up from germline, CDR1 is MGHRA and CDR2 is YSYEKL. V lost 5 bases to trimming and J lost 0 bases, with 12 bases between them. The CDR3 spells CASSGRVLSTDTQYF. The CDR3 DNA reads TGCGCCAGCAGCGGCAGGGTACTTAGCACAGATACGCAGTATTTT.

The chain joins TRBV11-2 to TRBJ2-1; 9 positions agree with TRBD2. Losses at the gene ends were 4 bases for V and 6 bases for J; bases not matched to a gene: 13. This CDR3 contains 17 residues. Germline V lookup: CDR1 SGHAT, CDR2 FQNNGV. CDR3 DNA sequence: TGTGCCAGCAGCTCAATACGCAGCGGGAGGAGGGGCAATGAGCAGTTCTTC. This translates into CASSSIRSGRRGNEQFF.

The V and J genes are TRBV27 and TRBJ2-1; 8 nucleotides line up with TRBD2. The CDR3 sequence is 16 residues long. Germline values: CDR1 MNHEY, CDR2 SMNVEV (reference sequence). The J segment lost 6 bases and the V segment lost 1 base, leaving 8 bases of the junction unmatched. The CDR3 sequence: CASSLYFAGGPNEQFF. In DNA, the CDR3 is TGTGCCAGCAGTTTATACTTTGCGGGAGGTCCCAATGAGCAGTTCTTC.

As to this clone: At the DNA level, this CDR3 is encoded by other sequences in the same sample as well. The V and J genes are TRBV2 and TRBJ2-7; tentative D call: TRBD1 (6 bases). Germline values: CDR1 SNHLY, CDR2 FYNNEI. The V end was cut by 6 bases, the J end by 3 bases, with 12 bases between. CDR3 size: 13 residues. The CDR3 spells CASRDRDYYEQYF. The CDR3, as DNA: TGTGCCAGCAGGGACAGAGATTACTACGAGCAGTACTTC.

The genes are TRBV5-4 and TRBJ2-5; TRBD1 matches at 7 bases. J lost 3 bases, V lost 4 bases, and 9 bases had no gene match. CDR3 length: 15 amino acids. The germline V gene has CDR1 SGHNT and CDR2 YYREEE (reference sequence). The CDR3 sequence: CASSLLRQGEETQYF. In DNA, the CDR3 is TGTGCCAGCAGCCTGTTGAGACAGGGCGAAGAGACCCAGTACTTC.

Comments on this clone: Its ends do not fully match the called genes, so a read error is possible. CDR3 residues: CASTPSTAGFWNPEAFF. The CDR3 nucleotides read TGTGCCAGTACCCCTTCCACGGCAGGTTTCTGGAACCCTGAAGCTTTCTTT. The chain links TRBV19 to TRBJ1-1; unclear D gene. Germline V gene data show CDR1 as LNHDA and CDR2 as SQIVND (reference sequence). The CDR3 covers 17 residues.

The V call is TRBV9, the J call TRBJ1-2; D is perhaps TRBD1 (6 bases). Trimming took off 4 bases at V and 3 bases at J, with 13 bases between the two ends. The CDR3 length is 14 residues. Germline CDR1 and CDR2: SGDLS and YYNGEE. The CDR3 loop reads CASSTETGYYGYTF. CDR3 nucleotide sequence: TGTGCCAGCAGCACCGAGACAGGCTACTATGGCTACACCTTC.

V gene TRBV27 combines with J gene TRBJ1-2; 9 bases map to TRBD1. Per germline, CDR1 MNHEY and CDR2 SMNVEV (reference sequence). Trimming took 8 bases from V and 5 from J; bases not matched to a gene: 12. This CDR3 has 15 residues. The CDR3 DNA reads TGTGCCAGCGGGGGACAGGGAAAGTCAAAATATGGCTACACCTTC. As protein: CASGGQGKSKYGYTF.

J is TRBJ1-3 and V is TRBV4-1; TRBD1 matches at 9 bases. This CDR3 region has 16 residues. CDR1 is MGHRA and CDR2 is YSYEKL in the germline V gene. Trimming removed 3 bases from V and 8 bases from J; junction bases left unmatched: 11. DNA for the CDR3: TGCGCCAGCAGCCAGTCACCGGGACAGGGCGTAGACACCATATATTTT. This encodes CASSQSPGQGVDTIYF.

The chain carries TRBV9 and TRBJ2-1; perhaps TRBD2 as D (6 bases). Trimming stripped 4 bases from V and 9 bases from J, with 20 bases between. The CDR3 is 15 residues long. Germline CDR1 is SGDLS and CDR2 is YYNGEE. DNA of the CDR3: TGTGCCAGCAGCTTAACCGGGAGTAGGGTATCTGAGCAGTTCTTC. This translates into CASSLTGSRVSEQFF.

There are a few counts of this clone. This chain connects TRBV28 to TRBJ1-2; 7 nucleotides align to TRBD1. Trimming at V came to 5 bases and at J to 11 bases, leaving 11 bases not matched to a gene. Germline V gives CDR1 MDHEN, CDR2 SYDVKM. The CDR3 runs to 13 residues. The CDR3 nucleotides are TGTGCCAGCAGTCCCGGCCAGGGGGTTAGGTACACCTTC. It translates to CASSPGQGVRYTF.

This clone is a singleton in its sample. The chain combines TRBV9 with TRBJ2-1; 9 bases fit TRBD2. CDR3 length: 17 residues. V was pared by 0 bases and J by 7 bases, with 11 bases of the junction left unmatched. Germline V CDR1 and CDR2: SGDLS, YYNGEE. This CDR3 is CASSVGGREGLGNEQFF. The CDR3 DNA follows: TGTGCCAGCAGCGTAGGAGGGCGGGAGGGCCTAGGGAATGAGCAGTTCTTC.

This chain joins TRBV2 and TRBJ1-1, with D unclear. Trimming shortened V by 1 base and J by 1 base, and 4 bases separated the two germline ends. The CDR3 is made up of 13 amino acids. CDR1 is SNHLY and CDR2 is FYNNEI in the germline V gene. CDR3 region: CASSEGGNTEAFF. The CDR3 coding sequence is TGTGCCAGCAGTGAAGGAGGGAACACTGAAGCTTTCTTT. Filled out from reference TRBV2 and TRBJ1-1, the complete variable domain reads EPEVTQTPSHQVTQMGQEVILRCVPISNHLYFYWYRQILGQKVEFLVSFYNNEISEKSEIFDDQFSVERPDGSNFTLKIRSTKLEDSAMYFCASSEGGNTEAFFGQGTRLTVV.

V usage is TRBV25-1 and J usage is TRBJ2-7, with D tentatively TRBD1 (6 bases). CDR3 length: 14 residues. CDR1 is MGHDK, CDR2 SYGVNS, per germline. Trimming took 3 bases from V and 0 from J, leaving 9 bases between them. The CDR3: CASSEDSGSYEQYF. The CDR3 DNA is TGTGCCAGCAGTGAGGACAGTGGCTCCTACGAGCAGTACTTC.